This T cell receptor (beta chain) comes out of a study of blood T cell repertoires in COVID-19. The table came from immunoSEQ multiplex PCR; TCRdb's copy has only in-frame clones and leaves some out. The sample records 110,000 to 150,000 clones, roughly four fifths being singletons. The age range of participants was 18 to 89 years, with residence in about two dozen US areas. The V and J ends lost 4 bases and 4 bases, in that order; junction bases with no gene match: 3. The CDR3 is 14 amino acids. Germline CDR1 is LGHDT and CDR2 is YNNKEL (reference sequence). The clonotype was recovered from a man over 45 who had recovered from COVID-19. The chain links TRBV3-1 (or the pseudogene TRBV3-2) to TRBJ1-1; 10 bases line up with TRBD1. The material sequenced was PBMCs or T cells enriched from blood (not recorded which). The CDR3 sequence: CASSPTGGRTEAFF. The DNA of the CDR3 is TGTGCCAGCAGCCCGACAGGGGGCCGCACTGAAGCTTTCTTT.